This is a list of T cell receptor beta chains from one sample in a study of vaccination and CD4 T cells after COVID-19. A single record per CDR3 protein comes from TCRdb applying MiXCR to the PCR reads. The top ten clones hold 15% to 20% of a sample with around 6,400 distinct CDR3 sequences, roughly 79% of them seen once. These receptors are not linked to any known antigen. The sequencing input was CD4+ T cells from blood, cultured in vitro. These receptors all come from a human donor who had recovered from COVID-19. The CDR3 runs from the conserved cysteine through the conserved F or W. Fields, in order: CDR3 DNA, CDR3 protein, J gene, clone size, D gene, V gene. D genes are given only for firm matches. Clone sizes are given selectively: once, few, many, or a class where the clone is expanded.

CDR3 DNA: TGTGCCAGCAGTACGGACAGGAATTCACCCCTCCACTTT
CDR3 protein: CASSTDRNSPLHF
J gene: TRBJ1-6
clone size: NA
D gene: TRBD1
V gene: TRBV6-1

CDR3 DNA: TGTGCCAGCACCTACCGGGATTCTGGAAACACCATATATTTT
CDR3 protein: CASTYRDSGNTIYF
J gene: TRBJ1-3
clone size: NA
D gene: NA
V gene: TRBV7-8

CDR3 DNA: TGTGCCAGCAGGGGGACAGGAGTTAACTATGGCTACACCTTC
CDR3 protein: CASRGTGVNYGYTF
J gene: TRBJ1-2
clone size: NA
D gene: TRBD1
V gene: TRBV7-2

CDR3 DNA: TGTGCCAGCAGCCCATGGGTACGGAAGCAAGAGACCCAGTACTTC
CDR3 protein: CASSPWVRKQETQYF
J gene: TRBJ2-5
clone size: NA
D gene: NA
V gene: TRBV7-2

CDR3 DNA: TGTGCCAGCAGTATCAGACAGGGGGCCGAGCAGTACTTC
CDR3 protein: CASSIRQGAEQYF
J gene: TRBJ2-7
clone size: NA
D gene: TRBD1
V gene: TRBV12-3/TRBV12-4

CDR3 DNA: TGTGCCAGCAGTCAACCAATGAACACTGAAGCTTTCTTT
CDR3 protein: CASSQPMNTEAFF
J gene: TRBJ1-1
clone size: few
D gene: NA
V gene: TRBV6-1

CDR3 DNA: TGTGCCAGCAGACGCGCCGTGGGACCTGGAGGAAACACCATATATTTT
CDR3 protein: CASRRAVGPGGNTIYF
J gene: TRBJ1-3
clone size: NA
D gene: NA
V gene: TRBV6-1

CDR3 DNA: TGTGCCAGCAGCCCCCGCCTAGGGGGAGATACGCAGTATTTT
CDR3 protein: CASSPRLGGDTQYF
J gene: TRBJ2-3
clone size: NA
D gene: NA
V gene: TRBV7-9

CDR3 DNA: TGTGCCAGCAGCAAAGAACCTTTCTCTGGAAACACCATATATTTT
CDR3 protein: CASSKEPFSGNTIYF
J gene: TRBJ1-3
clone size: NA
D gene: NA
V gene: TRBV7-2

CDR3 DNA: TGTGCCACCAGTGATTCCTCGCTCAATGAGCAGTTCTTC
CDR3 protein: CATSDSSLNEQFF
J gene: TRBJ2-1
clone size: NA
D gene: NA
V gene: TRBV24-1

CDR3 DNA: TGTGCCAGCAGTGAAAGGGGGCGGAACACCGGGGAGCTGTTTTTT
CDR3 protein: CASSERGRNTGELFF
J gene: TRBJ2-2
clone size: NA
D gene: TRBD1
V gene: TRBV6-4

CDR3 DNA: TGTGCCAGTAGTATCCGACCGGACACTGAAGCTTTCTTT
CDR3 protein: CASSIRPDTEAFF
J gene: TRBJ1-1
clone size: few
D gene: NA
V gene: TRBV19

CDR3 DNA: TGTGCCACCGTTTGGACCGCCCAAGAGACCCAGTACTTC
CDR3 protein: CATVWTAQETQYF
J gene: TRBJ2-5
clone size: few
D gene: NA
V gene: TRBV24-1

CDR3 DNA: TGCAGTGCTAGATCCGGGACTAGCGGGGTAAATGAGCAGTTCTTC
CDR3 protein: CSARSGTSGVNEQFF
J gene: TRBJ2-1
clone size: NA
D gene: TRBD2
V gene: TRBV20-1

CDR3 DNA: TGCGCCAGCAGTGATATAGGGCTGAACACTGAAGCTTTCTTT
CDR3 protein: CASSDIGLNTEAFF
J gene: TRBJ1-1
clone size: NA
D gene: NA
V gene: TRBV10-2

CDR3 DNA: TGTGCCAGCAGTTTCACCGCTAGCAATCAGCCCCAGCATTTT
CDR3 protein: CASSFTASNQPQHF
J gene: TRBJ1-5
clone size: NA
D gene: NA
V gene: TRBV27

CDR3 DNA: TGTGCCAGCAGCCAATCTCTGGCAGAGACCCAGTACTTC
CDR3 protein: CASSQSLAETQYF
J gene: TRBJ2-5
clone size: NA
D gene: NA
V gene: TRBV14

CDR3 DNA: TGTGCCAGCAGGTCCTGGGGCAGCGAAGCCTACGAGCAGTACTTC
CDR3 protein: CASRSWGSEAYEQYF
J gene: TRBJ2-7
clone size: NA
D gene: NA
V gene: TRBV6-1

CDR3 DNA: TGTGCCAGCAGCGGACTGATAGGAAACACCATATATTTT
CDR3 protein: CASSGLIGNTIYF
J gene: TRBJ1-3
clone size: NA
D gene: NA
V gene: TRBV2

CDR3 DNA: TGTGCCAGCAGTTCCTTCGGACAGGGGAAAGGGAATCAGCCCCAGCATTTT
CDR3 protein: CASSSFGQGKGNQPQHF
J gene: TRBJ1-5
clone size: NA
D gene: TRBD1
V gene: TRBV27

CDR3 DNA: TGTGCCAGCAGCCAAGTCGTGAAGGGAGAACAGTTCTTC
CDR3 protein: CASSQVVKGEQFF
J gene: TRBJ2-1
clone size: medium-sized
D gene: NA
V gene: TRBV14

CDR3 DNA: TGTGCCAGCAGTTACGCGTCTTGGGGCAACTACGAGCAGTACTTC
CDR3 protein: CASSYASWGNYEQYF
J gene: TRBJ2-7
clone size: NA
D gene: NA
V gene: TRBV6-5